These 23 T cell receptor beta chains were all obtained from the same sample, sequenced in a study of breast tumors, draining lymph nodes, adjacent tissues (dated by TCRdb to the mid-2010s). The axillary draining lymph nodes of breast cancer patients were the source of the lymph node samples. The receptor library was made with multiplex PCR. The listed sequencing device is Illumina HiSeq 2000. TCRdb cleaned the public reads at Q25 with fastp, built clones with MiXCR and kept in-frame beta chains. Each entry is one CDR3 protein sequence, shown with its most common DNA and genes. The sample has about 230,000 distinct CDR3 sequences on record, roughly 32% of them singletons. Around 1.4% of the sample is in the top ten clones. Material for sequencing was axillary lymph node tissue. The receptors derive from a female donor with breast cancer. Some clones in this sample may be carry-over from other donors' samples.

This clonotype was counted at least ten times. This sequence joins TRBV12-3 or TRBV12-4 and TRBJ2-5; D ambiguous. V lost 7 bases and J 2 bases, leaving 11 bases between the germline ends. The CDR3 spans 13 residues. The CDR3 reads CASKNPDQETQYF. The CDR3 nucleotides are TGTGCCAGCAAAAACCCGGATCAAGAGACCCAGTACTTC.

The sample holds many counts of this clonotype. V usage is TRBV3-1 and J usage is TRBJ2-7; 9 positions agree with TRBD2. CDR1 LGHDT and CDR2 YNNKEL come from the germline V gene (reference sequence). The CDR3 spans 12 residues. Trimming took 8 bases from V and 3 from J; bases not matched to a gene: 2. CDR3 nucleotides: TGTGCCAGCGGGCGGGGGGGCTACGAGCAGTACTTC. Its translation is CASGRGGYEQYF.

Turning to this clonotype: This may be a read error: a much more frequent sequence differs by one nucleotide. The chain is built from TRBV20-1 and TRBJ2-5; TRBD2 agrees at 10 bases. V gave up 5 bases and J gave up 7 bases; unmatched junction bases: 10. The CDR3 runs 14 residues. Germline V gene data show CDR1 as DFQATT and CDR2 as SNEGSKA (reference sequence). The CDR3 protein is CSALRTSGRTTQYF. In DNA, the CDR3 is TGCAGTGCTCTTCGGACTAGCGGTAGGACGACCCAGTACTTC.

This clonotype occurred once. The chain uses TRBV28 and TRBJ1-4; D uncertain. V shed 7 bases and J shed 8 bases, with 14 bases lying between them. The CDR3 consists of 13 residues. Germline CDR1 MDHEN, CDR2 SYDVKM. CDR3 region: CASNDPLGEKLFF. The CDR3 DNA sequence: TGTGCCAGCAACGACCCTTTAGGAGAAAAACTGTTTTTT.

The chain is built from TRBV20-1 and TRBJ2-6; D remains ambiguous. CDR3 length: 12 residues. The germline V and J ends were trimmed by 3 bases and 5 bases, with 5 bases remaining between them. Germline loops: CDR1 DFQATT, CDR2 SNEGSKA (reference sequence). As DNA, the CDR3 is TGCAGTGCTAGGGGTAGGGCCAACGTCCTGACTTTC. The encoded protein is CSARGRANVLTF.

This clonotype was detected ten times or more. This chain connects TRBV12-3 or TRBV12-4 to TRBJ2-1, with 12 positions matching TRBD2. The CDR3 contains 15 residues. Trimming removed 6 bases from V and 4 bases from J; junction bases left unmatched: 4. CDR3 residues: CASSPTSGSYNEQFF. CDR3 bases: TGTGCCAGCAGCCCGACTAGCGGGAGTTACAATGAGCAGTTCTTC.

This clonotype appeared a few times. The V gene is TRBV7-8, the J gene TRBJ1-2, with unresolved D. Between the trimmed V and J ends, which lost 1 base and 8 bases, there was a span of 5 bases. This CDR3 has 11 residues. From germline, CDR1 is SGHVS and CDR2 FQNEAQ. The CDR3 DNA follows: TGTGCCAGCAGCTTAGGGCCGGGCTACACCTTC. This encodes CASSLGPGYTF.

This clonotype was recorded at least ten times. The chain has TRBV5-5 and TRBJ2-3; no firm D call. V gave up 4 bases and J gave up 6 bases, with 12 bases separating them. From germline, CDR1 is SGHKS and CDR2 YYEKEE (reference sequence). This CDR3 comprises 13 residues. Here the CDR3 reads CASSLGPGDTQYF. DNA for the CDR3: TGTGCCAGCAGCCTAGGGCCCGGGGATACGCAGTATTTT. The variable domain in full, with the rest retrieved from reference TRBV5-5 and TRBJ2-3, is DAGVTQSPTHLIKTRGQQVTLRCSPISGHKSVSWYQQVLGQGPQFIFQYYEKEERGRGNFPDRFSARQFPNYSSELNVNALLLGDSALYLCASSLGPGDTQYFGPGTRLTVL.

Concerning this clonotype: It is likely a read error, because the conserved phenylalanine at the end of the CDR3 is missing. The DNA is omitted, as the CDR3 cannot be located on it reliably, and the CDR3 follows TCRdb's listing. CDR3 amino acids: CSACHYTGTS. The chain combines TRBV20-1 with TRBJ1-6. Germline assignment: CDR1 DFQATT and CDR2 SNEGSKA (reference sequence). The CDR3 comprises 10 residues, both ends counted.

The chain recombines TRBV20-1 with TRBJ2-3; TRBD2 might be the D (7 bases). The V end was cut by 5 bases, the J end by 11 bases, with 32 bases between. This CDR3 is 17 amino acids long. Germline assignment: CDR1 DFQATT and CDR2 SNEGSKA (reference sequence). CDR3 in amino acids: CSAGRGASGGTYNEQYF. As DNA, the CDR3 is TGCAGTGCTGGTCGGGGGGCTAGCGGAGGGACCTACAATGAGCAGTATTTT.

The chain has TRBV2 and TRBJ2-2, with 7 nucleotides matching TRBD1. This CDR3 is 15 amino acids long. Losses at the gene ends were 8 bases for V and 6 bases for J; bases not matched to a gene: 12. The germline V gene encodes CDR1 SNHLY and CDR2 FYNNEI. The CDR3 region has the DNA TGTGCCAGCTCCGGACAGGAGTTCGTGGCCGGGGAGCTGTTTTTT. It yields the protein CASSGQEFVAGELFF.

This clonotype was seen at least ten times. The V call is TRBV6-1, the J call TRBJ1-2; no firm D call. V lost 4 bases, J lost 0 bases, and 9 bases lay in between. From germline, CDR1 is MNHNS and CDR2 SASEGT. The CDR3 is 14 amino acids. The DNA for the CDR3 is TGTGCCAGCAGTGTTTTATCATCTAACTATGGCTACACCTTC. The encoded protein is CASSVLSSNYGYTF.

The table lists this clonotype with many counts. The CDR3: CSVVGTGSNQPQHF. The CDR3 DNA sequence: TGCAGCGTTGTGGGGACAGGTAGTAATCAGCCCCAGCATTTT. This chain joins TRBV29-1 and TRBJ1-5, with 8 bases fitting TRBD1. This CDR3 has 14 residues. Per the germline V gene, CDR1 is SQVTM and CDR2 is ANQGSEA. V gave up 4 bases and J gave up 4 bases; unmatched junction bases: 6.

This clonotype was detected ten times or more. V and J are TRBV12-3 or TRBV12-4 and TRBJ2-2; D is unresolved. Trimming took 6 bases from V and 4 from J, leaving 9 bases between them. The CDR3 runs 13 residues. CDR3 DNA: TGTGCCAGCAGCCTGGGGTCCACCGGGGAGCTGTTTTTT. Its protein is CASSLGSTGELFF.

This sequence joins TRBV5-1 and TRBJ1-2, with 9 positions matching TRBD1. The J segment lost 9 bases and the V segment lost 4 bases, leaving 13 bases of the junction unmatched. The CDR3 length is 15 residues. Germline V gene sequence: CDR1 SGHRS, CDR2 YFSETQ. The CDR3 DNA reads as TGCGCCAGCAGCCCCAGCGGGACAGGGTCCTTTAGCTACACCTTC. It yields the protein CASSPSGTGSFSYTF.

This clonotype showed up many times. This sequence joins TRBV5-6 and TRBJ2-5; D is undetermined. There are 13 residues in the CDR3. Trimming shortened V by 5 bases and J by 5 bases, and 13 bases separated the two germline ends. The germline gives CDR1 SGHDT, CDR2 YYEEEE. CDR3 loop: CASRDIRRETQYF. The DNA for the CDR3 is TGTGCCAGCAGAGACATAAGGCGCGAGACCCAGTACTTC.

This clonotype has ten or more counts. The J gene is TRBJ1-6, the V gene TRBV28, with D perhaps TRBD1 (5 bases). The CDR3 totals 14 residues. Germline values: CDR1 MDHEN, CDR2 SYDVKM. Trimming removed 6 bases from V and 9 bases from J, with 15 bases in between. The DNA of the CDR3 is TGTGCCAGCAGCCCCGGGGGGTCGGGTTCACCCCTCCACTTT. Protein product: CASSPGGSGSPLHF.

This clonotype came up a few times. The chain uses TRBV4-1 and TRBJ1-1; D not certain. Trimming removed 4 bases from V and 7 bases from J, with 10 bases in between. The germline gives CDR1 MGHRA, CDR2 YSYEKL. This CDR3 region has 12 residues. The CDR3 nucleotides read TGCGCCAGCAGCCGCCCGGGAGATGAAGCTTTCTTT. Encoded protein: CASSRPGDEAFF.

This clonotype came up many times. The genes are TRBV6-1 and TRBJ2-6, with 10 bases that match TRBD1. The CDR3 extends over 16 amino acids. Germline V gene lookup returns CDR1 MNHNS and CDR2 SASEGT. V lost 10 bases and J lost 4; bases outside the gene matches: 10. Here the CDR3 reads CATRDRGVSGANVLTF. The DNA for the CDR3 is TGTGCCACCCGGGACAGGGGTGTGTCCGGGGCCAACGTCCTGACTTTC.

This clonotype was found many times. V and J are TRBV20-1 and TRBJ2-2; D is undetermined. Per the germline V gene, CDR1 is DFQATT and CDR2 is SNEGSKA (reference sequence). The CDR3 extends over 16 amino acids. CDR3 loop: CTARGLGVRYTGELFF. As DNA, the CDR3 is TGCACCGCTAGAGGCCTCGGAGTGCGGTACACCGGGGAGCTGTTTTTT.

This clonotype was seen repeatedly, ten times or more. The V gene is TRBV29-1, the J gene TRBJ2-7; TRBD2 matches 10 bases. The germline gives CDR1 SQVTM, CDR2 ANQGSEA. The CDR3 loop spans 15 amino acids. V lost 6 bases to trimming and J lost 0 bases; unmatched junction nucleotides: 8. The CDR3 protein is CSVQLSSGSSYEQYF. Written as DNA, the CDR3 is TGCAGCGTCCAACTTTCTAGCGGGAGCTCCTACGAGCAGTACTTC.

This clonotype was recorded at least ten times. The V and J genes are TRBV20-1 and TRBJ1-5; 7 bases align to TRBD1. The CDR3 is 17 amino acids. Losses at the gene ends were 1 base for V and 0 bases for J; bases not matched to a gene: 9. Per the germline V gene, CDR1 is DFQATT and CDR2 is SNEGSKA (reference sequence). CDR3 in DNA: TGCAGTGCTAGAGTTAACAGGGGTGGCGGTAGCAATCAGCCCCAGCATTTT. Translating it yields CSARVNRGGGSNQPQHF.

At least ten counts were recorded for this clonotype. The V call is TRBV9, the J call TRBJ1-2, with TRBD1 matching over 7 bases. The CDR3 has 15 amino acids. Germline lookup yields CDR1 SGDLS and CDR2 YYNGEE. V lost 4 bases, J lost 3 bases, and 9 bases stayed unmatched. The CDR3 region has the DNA TGTGCCAGCAGCCAATCGGGACAGAACTACTATGGCTACACCTTC. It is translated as CASSQSGQNYYGYTF.